These T cell receptor beta chains were read from a single sample in a study of CD8 T cells in Susac syndrome. One entry per CDR3 protein, called by TCRdb with MiXCR from the immunoSEQ multiplex PCR reads. The profile covers roughly 47,000 distinct CDR3 sequences, with about 92% appearing a single time and 0.41% taken by the ten largest. What was sequenced was CD8+ T cells from PBMCs. Receptor source: a human donor in good health. The conserved cysteine and the conserved F or W are not part of the CDR3 here. The D gene is left open where the match is weak.

D gene: TRBD1
V gene: TRBV19
CDR3 protein: AAGQKATEAF

D gene: TRBD1
V gene: TRBV20-1
CDR3 protein: SARNWTGGDTEAF

D gene: -
V gene: TRBV29-1
CDR3 protein: SVDGGEGEYNEQF

D gene: -
V gene: TRBV4-3
CDR3 protein: ASSQYSDTQY

D gene: -
V gene: TRBV27
CDR3 protein: ASSLRESSTDTQY

D gene: -
V gene: TRBV5-6
CDR3 protein: ASQLRQDYGYT

D gene: -
V gene: TRBV13
CDR3 protein: ASSLRIGEAF

D gene: TRBD2
V gene: TRBV24-1
CDR3 protein: ATSDSTSGANTGELF

D gene: TRBD1
V gene: TRBV6-2/TRBV6-3
CDR3 protein: ASTGDPGQGNEKLF

D gene: -
V gene: TRBV7-8
CDR3 protein: ASSLGTPLSTDTQY

D gene: -
V gene: TRBV5-1
CDR3 protein: ASSFNEETDPNEKLF

D gene: TRBD2
V gene: TRBV6-2/TRBV6-3
CDR3 protein: ASSDGLAGGLETQY

D gene: -
V gene: TRBV10-3
CDR3 protein: AISESGRGLSGNTIY

D gene: -
V gene: TRBV6-1
CDR3 protein: ASSELLKTYEQY

D gene: -
V gene: TRBV27
CDR3 protein: ASSSIVGLSYEQY

D gene: TRBD2
V gene: TRBV2
CDR3 protein: ASSETASGGFYNEQF

D gene: TRBD1
V gene: TRBV12-3/TRBV12-4
CDR3 protein: ASSDRGTDDQPQH

D gene: TRBD2
V gene: TRBV5-6
CDR3 protein: ASSFLGTSGQETQY

D gene: -
V gene: TRBV7-9
CDR3 protein: ASSLGAWEQF

D gene: -
V gene: TRBV19
CDR3 protein: AILTPNTGELF

D gene: TRBD1
V gene: TRBV27
CDR3 protein: ASSLLAGGSDTQY

D gene: -
V gene: TRBV19
CDR3 protein: ASSIDLEGTEAF

D gene: -
V gene: TRBV25-1
CDR3 protein: ASGWRVYEQY

D gene: -
V gene: TRBV4-1
CDR3 protein: ASSQKRGTREDTEAF

D gene: -
V gene: TRBV3-1
CDR3 protein: ASSPWDGAYGYT

D gene: TRBD2
V gene: TRBV6-1
CDR3 protein: ASSPPGLAGGPDTQY

D gene: -
V gene: TRBV4-1
CDR3 protein: ASSQGWVGGELF

D gene: TRBD1
V gene: TRBV5-1
CDR3 protein: ASSLSQGDGYT

D gene: TRBD1
V gene: TRBV20-1
CDR3 protein: SARDHDATPQGAHYSYEQY

D gene: -
V gene: TRBV27
CDR3 protein: ASSFISGLNTDTQY

D gene: -
V gene: TRBV18
CDR3 protein: ASSPWGDSSYNEQF

D gene: TRBD2
V gene: TRBV20-1
CDR3 protein: SARDRWDSGSSYNEQF

D gene: TRBD2
V gene: TRBV12-3/TRBV12-4
CDR3 protein: ASSLQGLAGNEQF

D gene: TRBD1
V gene: TRBV6-2/TRBV6-3
CDR3 protein: ASSYSEHTGVTEAF

D gene: TRBD2
V gene: TRBV6-5
CDR3 protein: ASSYVAGEVLNEQF

D gene: -
V gene: TRBV19
CDR3 protein: ASSIDSETEAF

D gene: -
V gene: TRBV9
CDR3 protein: ASSVDGAIYDPQY

D gene: -
V gene: TRBV4-3
CDR3 protein: ASSQGTDLTYANEQY

D gene: -
V gene: TRBV29-1
CDR3 protein: SSSGPSGGFWDTEAF

D gene: TRBD2
V gene: TRBV3-1
CDR3 protein: ASSQGQRTSGIGTGELF

D gene: -
V gene: TRBV4-1
CDR3 protein: ASSQDVWETNYEQY

D gene: -
V gene: TRBV7-9
CDR3 protein: ASSPKGGDPEAF

D gene: -
V gene: TRBV19
CDR3 protein: ASSMMAVPYNEQF

D gene: -
V gene: TRBV6-2/TRBV6-3
CDR3 protein: ASSYGTDNYGYT

D gene: -
V gene: TRBV10-1
CDR3 protein: ASSRNRSPYEQY

D gene: TRBD2
V gene: TRBV7-9
CDR3 protein: AITSGRRDEQF

D gene: -
V gene: TRBV29-1
CDR3 protein: SIGGSPEVSAGELF